A selection of T cell receptor beta chains follows, all from one sample in a study of response to subunit inactivated influenza vaccine. MiXCR was run by TCRdb on the RT-PCR reads, yielding one entry per CDR3 protein. Here the sample spans 540,000 or so distinct CDR3 sequences, 10% to 15% being singletons. Source: PBMCs from blood, taken more than 35 days after vaccination. Every receptor here comes from a man in his fifties who received an inactivated influenza vaccine. Each CDR3 is given with its conserved first and last residue. The D gene is left open where the match is weak. A clone size is listed for some rows: how often the clone was seen (once, few, many), or a class if it is expanded.

V gene	clone size	D gene	J gene	CDR3 DNA	CDR3 protein
TRBV20-1	few	NA	TRBJ2-6	TGCAGTGCTAGAGATCGACGGGGGCCAGCTGGGGCCAACGTCCTGACTTTC	CSARDRRGPAGANVLTF
TRBV28	few	NA	TRBJ2-3	TGTGCCAGTTATACAGGGTCCCCCACAGATACGCAGTATTTT	CASYTGSPTDTQYF
TRBV20-1	many	NA	TRBJ1-1	TGCAGTGCTAGAGATGGGGGATCGAACACTGAAGCTTTCTTT	CSARDGGSNTEAFF
TRBV7-7	NA	NA	TRBJ2-3	TGTGCTAGCAGCCTGAATAGTGGAGCAGATACGCAGTATTTT	CASSLNSGADTQYF
TRBV12-3/TRBV12-4	NA	NA	TRBJ2-5	TGTGCCAGCAGTTTGGCCAGGGTAGGGAGGAAGACCCAGTACTTC	CASSLARVGRKTQYF
TRBV20-1	many	NA	TRBJ2-3	TGCAGTGCTAGACGAGATACGCAGTATTTT	CSARRDTQYF
TRBV18	few	NA	TRBJ2-7	TGTGCCAGCTCACCGCTCAGGGTCTTC	CASSPLRVF
TRBV9	NA	TRBD2	TRBJ2-7	TGTGCCAGCAGCGTAGCCCTAGCGGCGTCCTACGAGCAGTACTTC	CASSVALAASYEQYF
TRBV29-1	NA	NA	TRBJ1-4	TGCAGCGTTTCGGGGGGCGCAACTAATGAAAAACTGTTTTTT	CSVSGGATNEKLFF
TRBV4-3	NA	NA	TRBJ1-1	TGCGCCAGCAGCCAATATTATGTTGCTCGGACCTCCACATCAGGGCGAGCTTTCTTT	CASSQYYVARTSTSGRAFF
TRBV29-1	many	NA	TRBJ2-7	TGCAGCGTTTACGCCGGGAAGCACTCCTACGAGCAGTACTTC	CSVYAGKHSYEQYF
TRBV28	NA	NA	TRBJ2-7	TGTGCCAGCAGTTTATTTTCGGGACTCTCCTACGAGCAGTACTTC	CASSLFSGLSYEQYF
TRBV9	few	NA	TRBJ2-1	TGTGCCAGCAGCGTAGCTGGGGGCCTTGAGCAGTTCTTC	CASSVAGGLEQFF
TRBV2	few	NA	TRBJ2-7	TGTGCCAGCACCCTAAGGGTCTACGAGCAGTACTTC	CASTLRVYEQYF
TRBV12-3/TRBV12-4	many	TRBD2	TRBJ2-1	TGTGCCAGCTGGCTGGGACTAGGGTCCTACAATGAGCAGTTCTTC	CASWLGLGSYNEQFF
TRBV5-6	many	NA	TRBJ2-3	TGTGCCAGCAGCTTGGCCCCGCGGGGAGCAGATACGCAGTATTTT	CASSLAPRGADTQYF
TRBV6-1	few	TRBD2	TRBJ2-1	TGTGCCAGCAGTGCCCGACTACTAGCGATGAGCTCCTACAATGAGCAGTTCTTC	CASSARLLAMSSYNEQFF
TRBV28	few	TRBD1	TRBJ1-5	TGTGCCAGCAGAGACAGGGGATCTCAGCCCCAGCATTTT	CASRDRGSQPQHF
TRBV29-1	few	NA	TRBJ2-1	TGCAGCGTTGAAGACAGGTTTAGCTCCTACAATGAGCAGTTCTTC	CSVEDRFSSYNEQFF
TRBV6-2/TRBV6-3	NA	TRBD1	TRBJ1-1	TGTGCCAGCAGTTACTCGAGGAGACAGGGGGCGCGGGACACTGAAGCTTTCTTT	CASSYSRRQGARDTEAFF
TRBV4-1	NA	NA	TRBJ2-3	TGCGCCAGCAGCCCCAAGAATGGGGCCGTTGATACGCAGTATTTT	CASSPKNGAVDTQYF
TRBV20-1	few	NA	TRBJ1-1	TGCAGTGCTCTTATAGGGACCCACGGGAACACTGAAGCTTTCTTT	CSALIGTHGNTEAFF
TRBV7-2	few	NA	TRBJ2-2	TGTGCCAGCAGCTCCTTAGTGCGCGGAACGAACACCGGGGAGCTGTTTTTT	CASSSLVRGTNTGELFF